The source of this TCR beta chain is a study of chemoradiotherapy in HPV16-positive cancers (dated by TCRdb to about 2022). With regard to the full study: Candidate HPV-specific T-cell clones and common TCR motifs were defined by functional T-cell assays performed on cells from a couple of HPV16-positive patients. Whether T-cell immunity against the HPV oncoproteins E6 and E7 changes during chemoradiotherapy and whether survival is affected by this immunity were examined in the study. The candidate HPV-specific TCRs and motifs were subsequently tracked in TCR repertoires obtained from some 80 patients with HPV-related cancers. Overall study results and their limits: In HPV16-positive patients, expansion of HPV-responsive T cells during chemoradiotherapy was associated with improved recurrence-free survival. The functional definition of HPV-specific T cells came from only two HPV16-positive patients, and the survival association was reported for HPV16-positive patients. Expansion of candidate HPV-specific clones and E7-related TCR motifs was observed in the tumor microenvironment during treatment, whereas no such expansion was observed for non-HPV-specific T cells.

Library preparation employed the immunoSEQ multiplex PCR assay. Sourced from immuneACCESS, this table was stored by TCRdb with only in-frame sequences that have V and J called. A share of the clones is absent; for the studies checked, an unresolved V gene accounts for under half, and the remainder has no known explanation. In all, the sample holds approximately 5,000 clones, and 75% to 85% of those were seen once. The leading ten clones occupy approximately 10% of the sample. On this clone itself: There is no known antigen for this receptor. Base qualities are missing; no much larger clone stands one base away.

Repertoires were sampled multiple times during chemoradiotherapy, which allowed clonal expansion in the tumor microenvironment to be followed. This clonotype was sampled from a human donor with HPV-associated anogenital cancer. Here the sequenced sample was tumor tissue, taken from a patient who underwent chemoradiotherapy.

The CDR3 has the sequence CASSLEMIGGYTF. In nucleotide form, the sequence is TGTGCCAGCAGTTTAGAGATGATCGGTGGCTACACCTTC. The receptor chain draws on TRBV28 and TRBJ1-2; no D segment can be confidently identified. Reading from cysteine to phenylalanine, the CDR3 counts 13 amino acids. Only CDR3 DNA remains: 39 bases, in frame from the first base. As encoded in the germline V gene, CDR1 is MDHEN while CDR2 is SYDVKM. V is pared back by 2 bases and J by 7 bases, with 11 bases lying between the germline termini.